In this sample, the clone carrying this T cell receptor beta chain turned up a few times. The sample belongs to a study of cytomegalovirus exposure and HLA in healthy donors. The PCR ran on 60 Vbeta and 13 Jbeta primers. Libraries were prepared by immunoSEQ multiplex PCR; TCRdb keeps only in-frame clonotypes and omits some of them. The table shows nearly 65,000 clones, with under 85% occurring only once. This TCR derives from a middle-aged man in good health and CMV-seronegative. The specimen was PBMCs.

This CDR3 is CASTGDRVGYTF. The CDR3 coding sequence is TGTGCCAGCACAGGTGACAGGGTAGGCTACACCTTC. The chain uses TRBV7-9 and TRBJ1-2; the match to TRBD1 covers 7 bases. The ends lost 7 bases at V and 8 bases at J; junction bases unmatched: 7. Germline loops: CDR1 SEHNR, CDR2 FQNEAQ (reference sequence). The CDR3 has 12 residues.